Included here is one T cell receptor (beta chain) sequence, with context. Its antigen remains unidentified. The input lacks base qualities; no much larger clone sits a single base away. The source of the sample is a study of control samples from healthy donors and cancer patients (dated by TCRdb to between 2020 and 2021). The method was the immunoSEQ multiplex PCR assay. Here the immuneACCESS table is served through TCRdb, limited to in-frame sequences with V and J called. Missing clones are a known gap in these copies; in checked studies unresolved V genes cover under half, and the rest lacks a known reason. The sample table contains tens of thousands of clones; only one count was recorded for approximately 90% of them. Of the sample, 1.6% falls within the top ten clones. CDR1 and CDR2, per the germline V gene, are KGHDR and SFDVKD. Unmatched junction bases come to 4, with V trimmed by 2 bases and J by 13 bases. The CDR3 contains 12 residues, cysteine and phenylalanine counted. CDR3 DNA only is kept here, 36 bases in frame from base 1.

Sequencing was done on a sample of PBMCs. This TCR was sampled from a man aged 40-50 years with colorectal cancer. The receptor chain draws on TRBV24-1 and TRBJ2-1, with 7 central nucleotides matching TRBD2. The CDR3 sequence is CATSDWSGTQFF. DNA sequence: TGTGCCACCAGTGATTGGAGCGGGACTCAGTTCTTC.